The T cell receptor (beta chain) described here comes from a study of CD8+CD57+ T cells in acquired aplastic anemia. The study profiled TCR beta VDJ and CDR3 using genomic DNA as template. TCRdb processed the reads anew with MiXCR; each CDR3 protein has one entry. Altogether 250,000 to 300,000 distinct CDR3 sequences are present, roughly three fifths being singletons, with the ten largest covering less than 10%. The CDR3 contains 15 residues. Germline V CDR1 and CDR2: MDHEN, SYDVKM. V was pared by 5 bases and J by 7 bases, with 8 bases of the junction left unmatched. This chain joins TRBV28 and TRBJ1-4, with 9 bases identical to TRBD1. Sequenced: sorted CD4+, CD8+, or CD8+CD57+ T cells (not recorded which) from PBMCs. The TCR sequence derives from a human donor with severe aplastic anemia or a healthy control (not recorded which). The CDR3 loop is CASSVTGGAGEKLFF. As DNA, the CDR3 is TGTGCCAGCAGTGTAACAGGGGGCGCAGGTGAAAAACTGTTTTTT.